This TCR beta chain was recorded in a study of blood T cell repertoires in COVID-19. For the study at large: COVID-19 samples from acute and convalescent phases originated in the United States, Italy and Spain. PBMCs, B-cell-depleted T cells, or T cells provided the cDNA or gDNA that made up the material.

As processed by the authors: Quantification of nucleated cells was approximated via reference gene primer amplification. Assay used: immunoSEQ multiplex PCR; TCRdb lists only in-frame clones, some missing. The V and J calls and clone size come from that table; D and trimming were worked out from the DNA. The table shows 250,000 to 300,000 clones, with around nine tenths occurring only once. Categorization into cohorts depended on clinical history that participants reported. Germline V gene lookup returns CDR1 DFQATT and CDR2 SNEGSKA (reference sequence). The V and J ends lost 6 bases and 8 bases, in that order; junction bases with no gene match: 10. This CDR3 is 14 amino acids long.

The chain has TRBV20-1 and TRBJ1-6, with TRBD1 matching over 7 bases. The TCR sequence derives from an older woman in a cohort exposed to, infected with or recovered from COVID-19 (not recorded which). Sequenced sample: PBMCs or T cells enriched from blood (not recorded which). For the CDR3, the DNA is TGCAGTGCCAGTGAGGGGGCGAGTTATTCACCCCTCCACTTT. Residues: CSASEGASYSPLHF.